The sequence of this T cell receptor beta chain was determined in a study of CD8+ T cells in alopecia areata. The sample's treatment: oral pan-JAK inhibitor, 5-10 mg twice daily. CDR1 is SNHLY, CDR2 FYNNEI, per germline. The ends were cut back, 6 bases at V and 2 bases at J, with 18 bases in the middle. This CDR3 has 16 amino acids. After isolation, RNA underwent reverse transcription to generate cDNA as the sequencing template. Libraries were prepared by immunoSEQ multiplex PCR; TCRdb keeps only in-frame clonotypes and omits some of them. The sample consists of 150,000 to 200,000 clones, 60% of them appearing once.

The clonotype was recovered from a human donor with alopecia areata. The source was CD4+ T cells sorted from blood, collected at week 24, from a patient treated with tofacitinib. This chain connects TRBV2 to TRBJ2-3; TRBD2 might be the D (5 bases). The CDR3 DNA reads as TGTGCCAGCAGCCCGGAGGTGGGCCTTATCACAGATACGCAGTATTTT. This sequence encodes CASSPEVGLITDTQYF. Complete variable domain (other parts from reference TRBV2 and TRBJ2-3): EPEVTQTPSHQVTQMGQEVILRCVPISNHLYFYWYRQILGQKVEFLVSFYNNEISEKSEIFDDQFSVERPDGSNFTLKIRSTKLEDSAMYFCASSPEVGLITDTQYFGPGTRLTVL.